The 18 T cell receptor beta chains below were found in one sample sequenced in a study of blood T cell repertoires in COVID-19. The method was immunoSEQ multiplex PCR; TCRdb's version includes in-frame clones alone and lacks a portion of them. This sample has 89,000 or so clones, with about 89% found just once. The specimen was peripheral blood. Source of these receptors: a man between 50 and 59 years old with COVID-19, enrolled during active disease.

V usage is TRBV5-8 and J usage is TRBJ1-2; the D is unclear. The ends were cut back, 1 base at V and 6 bases at J, with 13 bases in the middle. This CDR3 comprises 14 residues. Germline assignment: CDR1 SGHTS and CDR2 YDEGEE. As DNA, the CDR3 is TGTGCCAGCAGCTTGTTCGACACTTGGGATGGCTACACCTTC. Its protein product is CASSLFDTWDGYTF.

In this sample, this clone turned up once. The CDR3 DNA sequence: TGTGCCACCAGTGACCCTGGGACAGGGAAAGGAGTTAGGTACGATGAGCAGTTCTTC. Its protein product is CATSDPGTGKGVRYDEQFF. The chain recombines TRBV24-1 with TRBJ2-1; 9 nucleotides align to TRBD1. The trim removed 4 bases at V and 8 bases at J, leaving 20 bases unmatched. Germline loops: CDR1 KGHDR, CDR2 SFDVKD. The CDR3 loop spans 19 amino acids.

Only one count was recorded for this clone. This CDR3 is CAISESIAANYGYTF. CDR3 in DNA: TGTGCCATCAGTGAGTCGATTGCAGCTAACTATGGCTACACCTTC. V is TRBV10-3 and J is TRBJ1-2; no reliable D call. The CDR3 is made up of 15 amino acids. Germline CDR1 and CDR2: ENHRY and SYGVKD. Trimming removed 0 bases from V and 0 bases from J, with 8 bases in between.

The chain has TRBV3-1 (or the pseudogene TRBV3-2) and TRBJ2-5, with 10 bases identical to TRBD2. The germline CDR1 and CDR2 sequences are LGHDT and YNNKEL (reference sequence). CDR3 size: 17 residues. V shed 1 base, J shed 6 bases, and the junction held 11 bases outside the gene matches. CDR3 residues: CASSQGGSGGAGKTQYF. The CDR3 DNA follows: TGTGCCAGCAGCCAAGGGGGCAGCGGGGGGGCCGGTAAGACCCAGTACTTC.

This clone was detected only a few times. The chain carries TRBV3-1 (or the pseudogene TRBV3-2) and TRBJ1-2; 7 bases align to TRBD1. The ends lost 2 bases at V and 2 bases at J; junction bases unmatched: 2. This CDR3 is 14 amino acids long. CDR1 and CDR2 (germline): LGHDT, YNNKEL (reference sequence). The CDR3 nucleotides are TGTGCCAGCAGCCAACAGGGACAGAACTATGGCTACACCTTC. It translates to CASSQQGQNYGYTF.

This sequence joins TRBV18 and TRBJ2-1; 12 bases match TRBD2. The junction had 10 bases not matched to a gene; V was cut back by 2 bases and J by 8 bases. Germline-derived CDR1 and CDR2 are KGHSH and LQKENI. The CDR3 has 17 residues. The CDR3 here is CASSPVPLAGGRDEQFF. The DNA of the CDR3 is TGTGCCAGCTCACCAGTCCCCCTAGCGGGGGGGAGGGATGAGCAGTTCTTC.

The chain couples TRBV5-4 to TRBJ1-3; TRBD1 agrees at 7 bases. Germline CDR1 and CDR2: SGHNT and YYREEE (reference sequence). V gave up 0 bases and J gave up 12 bases; unmatched junction bases: 6. There are 13 residues in the CDR3. The CDR3 loop reads CASSLDRGISIYF. CDR3 nucleotide sequence: TGTGCCAGCAGCTTGGACAGGGGTATTAGCATATATTTT.

This chain uses TRBV6-5 with TRBJ1-2; D is perhaps TRBD1 (5 bases). The germline CDR1 and CDR2 sequences are MNHEY and SVGAGI. The CDR3 runs 14 residues. V lost 6 bases to trimming and J lost 4 bases, with 15 bases between them. This chain's CDR3 is CASSPTQGPYGYTF. CDR3 coding DNA: TGTGCCAGCAGCCCGACTCAGGGTCCCTATGGCTACACCTTC.

Notes on this clone: One end of the junction fails to match germline, which may point to a read error. J is TRBJ2-3 and V is TRBV7-7; TRBD1 aligns across 12 bases. Germline CDR1 and CDR2: SSHAT and FNYEAQ (reference sequence). The CDR3 sequence is 16 residues long. The CDR3 DNA sequence: TGTGCTAGCAGCCTGGGGACAGGGGGCTTTTCAGATACGCAGTATTTT. As protein: CASSLGTGGFSDTQYF. The full variable domain, completed using reference TRBV7-7 and TRBJ2-3, is GAGVSQSPRYKVTKRGQDVTLRCDPISSHATLYWYQQALGQGPEFLTYFNYEAQPDKSGLPSDRFSAERPEGSISTLTIQRTEQRDSAMYRCASSLGTGGFSDTQYFGPGTRLTVL.

The DNA of the CDR3 is TGTGCCAGCAGTGCCCGGGGGGGCAATGGCTACACCTTC. It encodes CASSARGGNGYTF. The chain recombines TRBV25-1 with TRBJ1-2, with D perhaps TRBD1 (6 bases). Trimming left V 4 bases short and J 6 bases short, with 12 bases between. The CDR3 has 13 residues. Germline V gene sequence: CDR1 MGHDK, CDR2 SYGVNS.

The V gene is TRBV12-3 or TRBV12-4, the J gene TRBJ1-3, with 10 nucleotides matching TRBD1. V gave up 6 bases and J gave up 4 bases; unmatched junction bases: 0. There are 13 residues in the CDR3. The CDR3 spells CASRGQGGNTIYF. CDR3 nucleotides: TGTGCCAGCAGGGGACAGGGGGGAAACACCATATATTTT.

This clone was seen a single time. The rearrangement uses TRBV9 and TRBJ1-6; D gene unclear. Germline V gives CDR1 SGDLS, CDR2 YYNGEE. The CDR3 runs 15 residues. Trimming removed 0 bases from V and 8 bases from J, with 12 bases in between. In nucleotides, the CDR3 is TGTGCCAGCAGCGTAGACGCGGCGGTCGATTCACCCCTCCACTTT. Translation gives CASSVDAAVDSPLHF.

This chain links TRBV5-1 with TRBJ2-5; weak D call: TRBD1 (6 bases). Germline V gene sequence: CDR1 SGHRS, CDR2 YFSETQ. V was pared by 2 bases and J by 0 bases, with 11 bases between. This CDR3 is 15 amino acids long. The CDR3 sequence is CASSFNRANQETQYF. The CDR3 region has the DNA TGCGCCAGCAGCTTTAACAGGGCTAACCAAGAGACCCAGTACTTC.

This CDR3 reads CASTPGGVFKNIQYF. CDR3 DNA sequence: TGTGCCAGTACCCCGGGAGGGGTATTCAAAAACATTCAGTACTTC. This chain links TRBV19 with TRBJ2-4; 8 bases line up with TRBD2. The CDR3 length is 15 residues. Germline V gene data show CDR1 as LNHDA and CDR2 as SQIVND (reference sequence). V lost 7 bases to trimming and J lost 3 bases; unmatched junction nucleotides: 8. The full variable domain, completed using reference TRBV19 and TRBJ2-4, is DGGITQSPKYLFRKEGQNVTLSCEQNLNHDAMYWYRQDPGQGLRLIYYSQIVNDFQKGDIAEGYSVSREKKESFPLTVTSAQKNPTAFYLCASTPGGVFKNIQYFGAGTRLSVL.

V usage is TRBV3-1 (or the pseudogene TRBV3-2) and J usage is TRBJ1-4; D remains ambiguous. This CDR3 has 13 residues. The germline V gene has CDR1 LGHDT and CDR2 YNNKEL (reference sequence). V was cut by 4 bases and J by 2 bases, with 5 bases left in between. The CDR3 DNA sequence: TGTGCCAGCAGCCTACTGACTAATGAAAAACTGTTTTTT. It translates to CASSLLTNEKLFF.

The rearrangement joins TRBV15 to TRBJ1-2; tentative D call: TRBD1 (6 bases). The CDR3 totals 15 residues. Germline CDR1 is LNHNV and CDR2 is YYDKDF (reference sequence). V lost 1 base and J lost 5, with 14 bases in between. The CDR3 sequence is CATSRGGQGLYGYTF. For the CDR3, the DNA is TGTGCCACCAGCAGAGGGGGACAAGGGCTTTATGGCTACACCTTC.

This clone was observed a single time. The CDR3 DNA reads TGTGCCAGCAGCGCACCACCGGGACAGGGGATCAATGAGCAGTTCTTC. Its protein product is CASSAPPGQGINEQFF. V gene TRBV9 combines with J gene TRBJ2-1; 10 bases match TRBD1. Trimming cost V 3 bases and J 6 bases; bases outside gene matches: 9. Germline loops: CDR1 SGDLS, CDR2 YYNGEE. This CDR3 region has 16 residues.

V is TRBV5-4 and J is TRBJ2-7; 7 bases map to TRBD1. V dropped 0 bases and J dropped 1; count of bases not matched to a gene: 1. This CDR3 region has 14 residues. Germline V lookup: CDR1 SGHNT, CDR2 YYREEE (reference sequence). Written as DNA, the CDR3 is TGTGCCAGCAGCTTGGCGGGACAGTCCTACGAGCAGTACTTC. Residues: CASSLAGQSYEQYF.